This T cell receptor beta chain was documented in a study of blood T cell repertoires in COVID-19. Study as a whole: Specimens from acute and convalescent COVID-19 originated in the United States, Italy and Spain. Sample material is recorded as cDNA or gDNA derived from T cells, B-cell-depleted T cells, or PBMCs.

Produced via immunoSEQ multiplex PCR; TCRdb's table is partial and in-frame only. The data hold roughly 100,000 clones, with 60% to 85% observed a single time. The source material was peripheral blood. This receptor was obtained from a woman at least 80 years old with acute or convalescent COVID-19.

The CDR3 loop is CASSRRAGGRTDTQYF. The CDR3 bases are TGTGCCAGCAGCCGTCGTGCGGGAGGGAGGACAGATACGCAGTATTTT. The chain carries TRBV7-2 and TRBJ2-3; 9 nucleotides line up with TRBD2. CDR3 length: 16 residues. V trimming: 5 bases; J trimming: 3 bases; junction bases outside the gene matches: 9. From germline, CDR1 is SGHTA and CDR2 FQGNSA.